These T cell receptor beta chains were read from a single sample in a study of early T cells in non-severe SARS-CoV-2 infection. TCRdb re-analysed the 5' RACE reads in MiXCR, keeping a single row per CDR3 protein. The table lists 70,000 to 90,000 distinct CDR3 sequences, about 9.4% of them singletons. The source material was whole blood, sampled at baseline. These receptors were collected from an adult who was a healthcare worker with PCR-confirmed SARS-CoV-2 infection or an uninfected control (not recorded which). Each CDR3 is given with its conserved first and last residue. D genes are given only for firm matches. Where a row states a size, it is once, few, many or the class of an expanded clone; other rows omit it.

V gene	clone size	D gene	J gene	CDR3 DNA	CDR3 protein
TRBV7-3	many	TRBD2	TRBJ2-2	TGTGCCAGCAGCTTATTCGCGGGGGAGGGAGGAACCGGGGAGCTGTTTTTT	CASSLFAGEGGTGELFF
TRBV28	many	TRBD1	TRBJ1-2	TGTGCCAGCAGGGAGTCCGGGACAGGGACGGGCTACACCTTC	CASRESGTGTGYTF
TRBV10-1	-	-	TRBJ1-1	TGCGCCAGCAGTGGGCAAAAGAACACTGAAGCTTTCTTT	CASSGQKNTEAFF
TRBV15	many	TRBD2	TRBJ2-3	TGTGCCACCAGCAACGCGGGAGGCACAGATACGCAGTATTTT	CATSNAGGTDTQYF
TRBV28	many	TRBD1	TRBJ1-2	TGTGCCAGCACCACGGGACAGGGCTATGGCTACACCTTC	CASTTGQGYGYTF
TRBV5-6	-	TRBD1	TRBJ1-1	TGTGCCAGCAGCCCGGGACAGGGGGAGATAGCTTTCTTT	CASSPGQGEIAFF
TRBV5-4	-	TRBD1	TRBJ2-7	TGTGCCAGCAGCCCCCCCGGACAGGGGGACTACGAGCAGTACTTC	CASSPPGQGDYEQYF
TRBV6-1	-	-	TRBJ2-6	TGTGCCGGCCAAGAAGGGGGCTCTGGGGCCAACGTCCTGACTTTC	CAGQEGGSGANVLTF
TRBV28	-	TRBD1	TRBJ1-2	TGTGCCACGACGACAGGGGGCGGCGGCTATGGCTACACCTTC	CATTTGGGGYGYTF
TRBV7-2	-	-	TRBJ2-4	TGTGCCAGCAGCCAACGACTAGCCAAAAACATTCAGTACTTC	CASSQRLAKNIQYF
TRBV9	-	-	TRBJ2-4	TGTGCCAGCAGCGTAAGCACAGCTGAAAACATTCAGTACTTC	CASSVSTAENIQYF